Listed here are 16 T cell receptor beta chains from one sample, sequenced in a study of hypomethylating agent response in myelodysplastic syndrome. The assay was immunoSEQ multiplex PCR, and TCRdb's table has in-frame clones only and misses some. The table lists roughly 9,800 clones, over 80% of them singletons. The sample consisted of bone marrow, taken before or after starting hypomethylating agent treatment for myelodysplastic syndrome (not recorded which). The source of these receptors is a human donor with myelodysplastic syndrome.

The chain has TRBV18 and TRBJ2-5; D is unresolved. The V gene's germline CDR1 is KGHSH and CDR2 LQKENI. V dropped 0 bases and J dropped 2 bases, with 10 bases sitting between them. The CDR3 is 15 amino acids. CDR3 sequence (DNA): TGTGCCAGCTCACCACCTGGGCGGTTTCAAGAGACCCAGTACTTC. This encodes CASSPPGRFQETQYF.

The rearrangement uses TRBV7-9 and TRBJ1-5, with D hard to call. The CDR3 is 12 amino acids. V was trimmed by 1 base and J by 6 bases, leaving 4 bases between them. Germline V gene lookup returns CDR1 SEHNR and CDR2 FQNEAQ (reference sequence). This CDR3 is CASSLGTQPQHF. For the CDR3, the DNA is TGTGCCAGCAGCTTAGGGACTCAGCCCCAGCATTTT.

V usage is TRBV6-1 and J usage is TRBJ1-5, with TRBD1 matching over 9 bases. From germline, CDR1 is MNHNS and CDR2 SASEGT. The CDR3 is 16 amino acids. J was trimmed by 6 bases and V by 1 base; bases with no gene match: 7. The CDR3 DNA sequence: TGTGCCAGCAGTGAAGGCCTGACAGGGGGAAGTCAGCCCCAGCATTTT. Encoded protein: CASSEGLTGGSQPQHF.

The V and J genes are TRBV27 and TRBJ1-2, with unresolved D. The V end was cut by 6 bases, the J end by 5 bases, with 22 bases between. Looked up from germline, CDR1 is MNHEY and CDR2 is SMNVEV (reference sequence). This CDR3 has 16 amino acids. CDR3 sequence (DNA): TGTGCCAGCAGCAAGACCGCCGAGGGATGGGAGTATGGCTACACCTTC. Translated, it gives CASSKTAEGWEYGYTF.

This chain joins TRBV21-1 and TRBJ2-7; the D call of TRBD1 is as the table states it, not checked on the DNA. TRBV21-1 is flagged as a pseudogene. The CDR3 sequence is 20 residues long. CDR3 nucleotide sequence: TGTGCCAGCAGCGCCCGATTTATCTTTTGGACAGGGATGACAAGGGACGAGCAGTACTTC. The encoded protein is CASSARFIFWTGMTRDEQYF.

The chain links TRBV27 to TRBJ2-3; tentative D call: TRBD1 (6 bases). In germline, CDR1 is MNHEY, CDR2 SMNVEV (reference sequence). V was cut by 6 bases and J by 0 bases, with 16 bases left in between. The CDR3 consists of 16 residues. Here the CDR3 reads CASRNRDLTSTDTQYF. The DNA of the CDR3 is TGTGCCAGCAGGAACAGGGACCTAACTAGCACAGATACGCAGTATTTT.

The rearrangement links TRBV5-4 to TRBJ1-1, with D perhaps TRBD1 (6 bases). The CDR3 sequence is 13 residues long. V lost 4 bases, J lost 1 base, and 8 bases lay in between. CDR1 SGHNT and CDR2 YYREEE come from the germline V gene (reference sequence). The CDR3 here is CASSTGQNTEAFF. The CDR3 DNA sequence: TGTGCCAGCAGCACGGGACAGAACACTGAAGCTTTCTTT.

The chain links TRBV4-1 to TRBJ1-2; D is unclear. Between the trimmed V and J ends, which lost 4 bases and 8 bases, there was a span of 23 bases. Per germline, CDR1 MGHRA and CDR2 YSYEKL. This CDR3 comprises 16 residues. The DNA of the CDR3 is TGCGCCAGCAGCCCTGAGGAGCGGGTACGACTGACCGGCTACACCTTC. Translating gives CASSPEERVRLTGYTF.

This rearrangement joins TRBV25-1 to TRBJ2-2; D unclear. The germline V gene encodes CDR1 MGHDK and CDR2 SYGVNS. The CDR3 length is 13 residues. V shed 4 bases and J shed 4 bases, with 7 bases lying between them. CDR3 residues: CASSVTFTGELFF. CDR3 coding DNA: TGTGCCAGCAGTGTGACCTTCACCGGGGAGCTGTTTTTT.

The chain carries TRBV11-1 and TRBJ2-5; D call uncertain. V shed 5 bases and J shed 1 base, with 8 bases lying between them. Germline V gene sequence: CDR1 SGHAT, CDR2 FQDESV (reference sequence). This CDR3 contains 13 residues. Here the CDR3 reads CASSAVGQETQYF. The CDR3 DNA follows: TGTGCCAGCAGCGCGGTGGGCCAAGAGACCCAGTACTTC.

This chain uses TRBV4-1 with TRBJ1-3; the D gene is possibly TRBD1 (6 bases). Germline V gives CDR1 MGHRA, CDR2 YSYEKL. This CDR3 contains 16 residues. V was cut by 4 bases and J by 2 bases, with 15 bases left in between. CDR3 loop: CASSLTPGETGNTIYF. The CDR3 DNA reads TGCGCCAGCAGCCTTACTCCAGGGGAAACTGGAAACACCATATATTTT.

The CDR3 here is CASSSRFGGAYEQYF. The CDR3 DNA sequence: TGTGCCAGCAGTTCCCGGTTTGGCGGGGCCTACGAGCAGTACTTC. V is TRBV28 and J is TRBJ2-7, with D perhaps matching TRBD2 (6 bases). Germline-derived CDR1 and CDR2 are MDHEN and SYDVKM. This CDR3 contains 15 residues. The V end lost 4 bases, the J end lost 2 bases, and 15 bases lay between the germline ends.

This chain uses TRBV19 with TRBJ2-7, with a weak D call TRBD1 (7 bases). V gave up 6 bases and J gave up 7 bases, with 19 bases separating them. The V gene's germline CDR1 is LNHDA and CDR2 SQIVND (reference sequence). This CDR3 region has 14 residues. CDR3 amino acids: CASSTHRGTEEQYF. CDR3 coding DNA: TGTGCCAGTAGCACCCATCGGGGGACAGAAGAGCAGTACTTC.

The genes are TRBV5-8 and TRBJ1-5; no clear D. The V gene lost 3 bases and the J gene lost 2 bases, with 6 bases spanning the gap. The CDR3 has 13 amino acids. Germline CDR1 and CDR2: SGHTS and YDEGEE. CDR3 protein: CASSSARNQPQHF. The CDR3 nucleotides are TGTGCCAGCAGCTCGGCCCGCAATCAGCCCCAGCATTTT.

The chain combines TRBV19 with TRBJ1-1; 7 nucleotides agree with TRBD1. The V gene's germline CDR1 is LNHDA and CDR2 SQIVND (reference sequence). The junction had 6 bases not matched to a gene; V was cut back by 6 bases and J by 5 bases. This CDR3 spans 13 amino acids. CDR3 residues: CASREGARTEAFF. The CDR3, as DNA: TGTGCCAGTAGGGAGGGGGCTAGGACTGAAGCTTTCTTT.

The rearrangement uses TRBV7-3 and TRBJ2-5; 11 bases match TRBD2. Germline V gene lookup returns CDR1 SGHTA and CDR2 FQGTGA. CDR3 length equals 16 residues. V was pared by 5 bases and J by 2 bases, with 7 bases of the junction left unmatched. The CDR3 reads CASSLGVAGGQETQYF. As DNA, the CDR3 is TGTGCCAGCAGCCTTGGGGTAGCGGGAGGGCAAGAGACCCAGTACTTC. Full variable domain (outside the CDR3, taken from reference TRBV7-3 and TRBJ2-5): GAGVSQTPSNKVTEKGKYVELRCDPISGHTALYWYRQSLGQGPEFLIYFQGTGAADDSGLPNDRFFAVRPEGSVSTLKIQRTERGDSAVYLCASSLGVAGGQETQYFGPGTRLLVL.